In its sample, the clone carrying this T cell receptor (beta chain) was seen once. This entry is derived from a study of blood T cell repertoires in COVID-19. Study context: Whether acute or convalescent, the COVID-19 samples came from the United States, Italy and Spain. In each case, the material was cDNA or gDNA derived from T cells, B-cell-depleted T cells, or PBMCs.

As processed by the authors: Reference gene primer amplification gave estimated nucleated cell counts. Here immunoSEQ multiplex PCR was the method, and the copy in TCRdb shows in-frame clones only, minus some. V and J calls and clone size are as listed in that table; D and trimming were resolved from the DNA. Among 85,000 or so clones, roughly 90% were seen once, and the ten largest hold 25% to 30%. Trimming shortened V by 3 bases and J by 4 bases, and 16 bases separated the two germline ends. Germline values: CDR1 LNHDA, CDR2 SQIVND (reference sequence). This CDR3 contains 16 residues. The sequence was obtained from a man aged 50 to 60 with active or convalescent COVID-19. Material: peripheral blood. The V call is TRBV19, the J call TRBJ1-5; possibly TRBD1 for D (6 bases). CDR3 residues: CASSIRTWDINQPQHF. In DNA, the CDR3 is TGTGCCAGTAGTATCCGGACTTGGGACATAAATCAGCCCCAGCATTTT.